The source of this TCR beta chain is a study of blood T cell repertoires in COVID-19. Assay used: immunoSEQ multiplex PCR; TCRdb lists only in-frame clones, some missing. The profile shows about 63,000 clones, about 80% of them singletons. The CDR3 is 13 residues long. Between the trimmed V and J ends, which lost 3 bases and 7 bases, there was a span of 12 bases. CDR1 and CDR2 (germline): SGHTA, FQGNSA. Sample: peripheral blood. The receptor was isolated from a human donor in a cohort sampled during active COVID-19. The chain recombines TRBV7-2 with TRBJ1-1, with D perhaps TRBD1 (6 bases). CDR3 DNA sequence: TGTGCCAGCAGCTTTACCGGGACACTTGAAGCTTTCTTT. Its translation: CASSFTGTLEAFF.